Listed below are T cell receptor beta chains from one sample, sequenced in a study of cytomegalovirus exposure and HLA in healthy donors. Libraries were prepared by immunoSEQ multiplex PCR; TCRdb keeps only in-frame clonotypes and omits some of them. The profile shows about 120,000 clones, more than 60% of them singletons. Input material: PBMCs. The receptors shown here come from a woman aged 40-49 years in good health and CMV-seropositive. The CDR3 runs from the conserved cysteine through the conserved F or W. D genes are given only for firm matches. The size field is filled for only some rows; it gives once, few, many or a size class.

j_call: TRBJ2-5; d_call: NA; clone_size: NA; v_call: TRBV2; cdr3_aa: CASSGFPGETQYF; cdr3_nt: TGTGCCAGCAGTGGTTTCCCCGGGGAGACCCAGTACTTC
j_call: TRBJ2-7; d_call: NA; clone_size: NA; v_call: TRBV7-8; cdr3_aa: CASSTYRDTSPPF; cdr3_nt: TGTGCCAGCAGCACATACCGGGACACTTCCCCCCCCTTC
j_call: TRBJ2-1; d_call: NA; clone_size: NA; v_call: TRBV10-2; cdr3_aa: CASSEWSGEQFF; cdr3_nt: TGCGCCAGCAGTGAGTGGTCGGGTGAGCAGTTCTTC
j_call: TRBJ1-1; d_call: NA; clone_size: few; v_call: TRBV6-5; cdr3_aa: CASSYYGEMNTEAFF; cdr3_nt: TGTGCCAGCAGTTATTACGGGGAAATGAACACTGAAGCTTTCTTT
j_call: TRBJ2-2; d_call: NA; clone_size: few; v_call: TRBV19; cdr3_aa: CASSPGSPGTGELFF; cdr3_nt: TGTGCCAGTAGCCCGGGGAGCCCCGGGACCGGGGAGCTGTTTTTT
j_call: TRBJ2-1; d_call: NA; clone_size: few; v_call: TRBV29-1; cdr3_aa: CSVGSFDEQFF; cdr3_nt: TGCAGCGTGGGCAGTTTTGATGAGCAGTTCTTC
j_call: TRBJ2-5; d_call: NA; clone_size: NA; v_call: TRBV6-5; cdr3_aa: CASSYLHRDGETQYF; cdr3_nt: TGTGCCAGCAGTTACCTCCACAGAGATGGGGAGACCCAGTACTTC
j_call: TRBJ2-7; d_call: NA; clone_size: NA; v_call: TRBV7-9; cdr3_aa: CSSSPQGNEQYF; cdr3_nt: TGTTCCAGCAGCCCCCAGGGAAACGAGCAGTACTTC
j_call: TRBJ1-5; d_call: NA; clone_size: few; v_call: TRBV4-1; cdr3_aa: CASSGDTPRGNQPQHF; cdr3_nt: TGCGCCAGCAGCGGTGATACTCCACGGGGCAATCAGCCCCAGCATTTT
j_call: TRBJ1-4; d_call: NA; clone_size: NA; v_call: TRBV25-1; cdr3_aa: CASSPPQGPGGGNEKLFF; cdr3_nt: TGTGCCAGCAGTCCCCCACAGGGCCCTGGGGGGGGCAATGAAAAACTGTTTTTT
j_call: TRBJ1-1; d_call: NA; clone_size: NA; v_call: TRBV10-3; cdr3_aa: CAIKPGGAMNTEAFF; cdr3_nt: TGTGCCATCAAACCGGGAGGGGCCATGAACACTGAAGCTTTCTTT
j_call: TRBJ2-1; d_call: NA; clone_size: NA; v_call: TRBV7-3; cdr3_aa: CSSSLGGNEQFF; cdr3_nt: TGTTCCAGCAGCTTAGGGGGGAATGAGCAGTTCTTC
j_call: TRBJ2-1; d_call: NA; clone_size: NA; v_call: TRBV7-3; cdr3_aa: CASSLSQGNNEQFF; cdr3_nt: TGTGCCAGCAGCTTGAGTCAGGGAAACAATGAGCAGTTCTTC
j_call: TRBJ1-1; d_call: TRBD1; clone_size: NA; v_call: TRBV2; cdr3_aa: CASSGQGRGTEAFF; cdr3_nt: TGTGCCAGCAGTGGACAGGGTAGAGGGACTGAAGCTTTCTTT
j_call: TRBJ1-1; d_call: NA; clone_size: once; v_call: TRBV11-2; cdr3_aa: CASSHSTGSTEAFF; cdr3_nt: TGTGCCAGCAGTCATTCTACAGGGAGCACTGAAGCTTTCTTT
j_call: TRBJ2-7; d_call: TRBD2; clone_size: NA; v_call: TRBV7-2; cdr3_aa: CASRAGLAGYEQYF; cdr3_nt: TGTGCCAGCAGAGCTGGACTAGCGGGCTACGAGCAGTACTTC
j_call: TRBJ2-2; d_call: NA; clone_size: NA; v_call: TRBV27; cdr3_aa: CASSSDRTGELFF; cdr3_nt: TGTGCCAGCAGTTCTGACAGAACCGGGGAGCTGTTTTTT
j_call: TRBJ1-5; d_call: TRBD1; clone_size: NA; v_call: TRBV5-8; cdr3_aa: CASSLDRGGNQPQHF; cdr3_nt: TGTGCCAGCAGCTTGGACAGGGGTGGCAATCAGCCCCAGCATTTT
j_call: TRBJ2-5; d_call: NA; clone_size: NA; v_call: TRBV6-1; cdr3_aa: CATQGLRETQYF; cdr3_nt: TGTGCCACACAGGGTTTGAGAGAGACCCAGTACTTC
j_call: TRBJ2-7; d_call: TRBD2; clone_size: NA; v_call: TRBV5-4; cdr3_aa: CASSLGRTSLAYEQYF; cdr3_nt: TGTGCCAGCAGCTTGGGACGGACTAGCTTAGCCTACGAGCAGTACTTC
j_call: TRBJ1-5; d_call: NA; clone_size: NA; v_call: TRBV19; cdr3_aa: CASSIGQVGDQPQHF; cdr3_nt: TGTGCCAGTAGTATAGGACAGGTCGGTGATCAGCCCCAGCATTTT
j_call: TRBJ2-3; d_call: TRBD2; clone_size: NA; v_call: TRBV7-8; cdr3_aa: CASSYQRLAGWDTQYF; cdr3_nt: TGTGCCAGCAGCTACCAGAGGCTAGCGGGATGGGATACGCAGTATTTT
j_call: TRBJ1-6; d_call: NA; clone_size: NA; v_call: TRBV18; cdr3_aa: CASSPPLAGTYNSPLHF; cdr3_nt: TGTGCCAGCTCACCACCCCTGGCAGGGACCTATAATTCACCCCTCCACTTT
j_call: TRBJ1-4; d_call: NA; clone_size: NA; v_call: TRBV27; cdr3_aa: CASSLSMDTGEKLFF; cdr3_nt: TGTGCCAGCAGTTTATCCATGGACACGGGTGAAAAACTGTTTTTT
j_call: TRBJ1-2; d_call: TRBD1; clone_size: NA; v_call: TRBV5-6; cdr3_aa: CASRGTGINYGYTF; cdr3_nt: TGTGCCAGCAGGGGGACAGGGATCAACTATGGCTACACCTTC
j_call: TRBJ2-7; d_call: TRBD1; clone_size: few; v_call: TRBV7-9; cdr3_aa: CASSLKPGQGNEQYF; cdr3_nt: TGTGCCAGCAGCCTAAAGCCGGGACAGGGGAACGAGCAGTACTTC
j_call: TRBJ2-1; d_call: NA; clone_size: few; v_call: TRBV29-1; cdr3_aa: CSVERQVDNEQFF; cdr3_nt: TGCAGCGTTGAAAGGCAGGTCGACAATGAGCAGTTCTTC
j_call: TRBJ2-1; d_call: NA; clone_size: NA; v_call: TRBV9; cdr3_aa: CASNTGSSYNEQFF; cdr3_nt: TGTGCCAGCAATACGGGGAGCTCCTACAATGAGCAGTTCTTC
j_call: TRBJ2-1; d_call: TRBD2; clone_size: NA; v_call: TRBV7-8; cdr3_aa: CASSPIGSGSGYNEQFF; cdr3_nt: TGTGCCAGCAGCCCCATAGGGAGCGGGAGTGGGTACAATGAGCAGTTCTTC
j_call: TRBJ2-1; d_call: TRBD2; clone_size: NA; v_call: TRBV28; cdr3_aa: CASFSSGASYNEQFF; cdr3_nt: TGTGCCAGTTTTTCTAGCGGAGCTTCCTACAATGAGCAGTTCTTC
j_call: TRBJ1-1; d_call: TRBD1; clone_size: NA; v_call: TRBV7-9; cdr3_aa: CSSSSTGEGTEAFF; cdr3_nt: TGTTCCAGCAGCTCGACAGGGGAGGGCACTGAAGCTTTCTTT
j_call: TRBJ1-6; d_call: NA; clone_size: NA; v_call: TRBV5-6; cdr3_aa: CASSGTESSYNSPLHF; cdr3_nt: TGTGCCAGCAGCGGAACAGAGAGCTCCTATAATTCACCCCTCCACTTT
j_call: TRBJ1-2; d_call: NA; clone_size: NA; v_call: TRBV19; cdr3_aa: CASSIKGGTNYGYTF; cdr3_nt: TGTGCCAGTAGTATAAAGGGGGGGACGAACTATGGCTACACCTTC
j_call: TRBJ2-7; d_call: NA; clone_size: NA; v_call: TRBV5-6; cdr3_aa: CASSTDTAYEQYF; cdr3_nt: TGTGCCAGCAGCACCGACACAGCCTACGAGCAGTACTTC
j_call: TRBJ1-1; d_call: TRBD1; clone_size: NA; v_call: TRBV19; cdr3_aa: CASSRTGNTEAFF; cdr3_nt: TGTGCCAGTAGTAGGACAGGGAACACTGAAGCTTTCTTT
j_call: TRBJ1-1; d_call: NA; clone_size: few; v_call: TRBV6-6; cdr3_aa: CASSYRRQNSAFF; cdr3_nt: TGTGCCAGCAGTTACCGTCGACAGAATTCAGCTTTCTTT